The 2 T cell receptor beta chains presented below share a single source sample, sequenced in a study of T cells in Graves' hyperthyroidism and ophthalmopathy (dated by TCRdb to about 2019). The library was built by means of multiplex PCR. TCRdb names Illumina HiSeq 2000 as the instrument used. TCR beta CDR3 regions were amplified from RNA transcripts. For the first round of RT-PCR on the TCR CDR3, the HTBI primer set was used together with the Qiagen OneStep RT-PCR kit. Clones were called with MiXCR by TCRdb after fastp trimmed the public reads at Q25, and only in-frame beta chains were retained. Rows with a matching CDR3 protein are joined into one entry that keeps the most common DNA and genes. Across this sample there are some 350,000 distinct CDR3 sequences, with approximately 15% seen only once. 34% of the sample goes to the ten largest clones. The source material was blood. Source of these receptors: a woman aged 40 to 50 with Graves' ophthalmopathy.

This clonotype appeared many times. This rearrangement joins TRBV29-1 to TRBJ2-3; 8 nucleotides align to TRBD2. This CDR3 is built from 14 residues. V shed 3 bases, J shed 0 bases, and the junction held 2 bases outside the gene matches. The germline gives CDR1 SQVTM, CDR2 ANQGSEA. CDR3 DNA: TGCAGCGTTGAGGGCGGGAGGAGCACAGATACGCAGTATTTT. This gives the protein CSVEGGRSTDTQYF.

This clonotype showed up many times. This rearrangement joins TRBV19 to TRBJ2-5; D may match TRBD1 or TRBD2 (5 bases each). Trimming stripped 6 bases from V and 2 bases from J, with 16 bases between. Germline-derived CDR1 and CDR2 are LNHDA and SQIVND (reference sequence). CDR3 size: 15 residues. CDR3 in DNA: TGTGCCAGTAGCCAAAGAGGGGCTAGGCAAGAGACCCAGTACTTC. Its translation is CASSQRGARQETQYF.